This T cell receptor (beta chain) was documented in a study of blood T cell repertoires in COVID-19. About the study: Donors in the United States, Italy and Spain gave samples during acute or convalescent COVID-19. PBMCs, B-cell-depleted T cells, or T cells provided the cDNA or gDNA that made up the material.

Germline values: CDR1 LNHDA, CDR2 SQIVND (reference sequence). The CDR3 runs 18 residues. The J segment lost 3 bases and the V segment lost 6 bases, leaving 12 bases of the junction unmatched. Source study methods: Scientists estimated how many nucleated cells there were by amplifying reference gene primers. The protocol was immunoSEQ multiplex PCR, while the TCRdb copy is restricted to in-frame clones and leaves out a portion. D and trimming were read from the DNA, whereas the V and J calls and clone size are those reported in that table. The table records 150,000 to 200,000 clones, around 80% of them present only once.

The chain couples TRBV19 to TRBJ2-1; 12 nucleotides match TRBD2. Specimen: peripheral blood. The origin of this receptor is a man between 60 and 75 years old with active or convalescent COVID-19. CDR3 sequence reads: CASSLTSPGLAGYNEQFF. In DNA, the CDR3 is TGTGCCAGTAGCCTAACATCTCCGGGACTAGCGGGCTACAATGAGCAGTTCTTC. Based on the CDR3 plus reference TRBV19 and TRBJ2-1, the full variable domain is DGGITQSPKYLFRKEGQNVTLSCEQNLNHDAMYWYRQDPGQGLRLIYYSQIVNDFQKGDIAEGYSVSREKKESFPLTVTSAQKNPTAFYLCASSLTSPGLAGYNEQFFGPGTRLTVL.